What follows describes a single TCR beta chain. The antigen it recognizes is unknown. No much larger clone exists at a distance of one base, and base qualities are not known. The data originate from a study of immune cell composition in non-small cell lung cancer (dated by TCRdb to 2016 to 2017). In terms of the full investigation: Histologic subtype, mostly lung adenocarcinoma or squamous cell carcinoma, was determined with H&E together with p63, CK5, Napsin A and TTF-1 immunohistochemistry. Several tumour specimens with TCR-beta data were rare histological subtypes and were excluded from the subtype comparisons. In supplementary cohort #1, which comprised 10 lung adenocarcinoma cases, paired tumour/lung TCR-beta sequencing was performed and TIL populations were generated so that tumour reactivity could be assessed. TCR-beta sequencing from Adaptive Biotechnologies was done on a few dozen paired sets of NSCLC tumour and non-adjacent lung specimens and on about two dozen tumour-only specimens.

Cut back by 7 bases and 3 bases, the V and J ends lie 19 bases apart. Spanning cysteine to phenylalanine, the CDR3 consists of 15 amino acids. Only the CDR3 portion is preserved as DNA: 45 bases, with reading frame beginning at the first base. Based on the germline V gene, the CDR1 and CDR2 sequences are SGDLS and YYNGEE. From frozen aliquots of unsorted single-cell suspensions, genomic DNA was isolated using the QIAamp DNA kit. The tumour samples consisted of surgically resected non-small cell lung cancer tissue. Tissues were received within 2 hours of resection and were immediately processed into single-cell suspensions. Tissue was mechanically dissociated and enzymatically digested with DNase I, collagenase I and hyaluronidase for about 30 minutes at 37 °C, then filtered and RBC-lysed. General study outcomes and caveats: Significantly higher Top 10 clone scores and productive clonality were observed in lung squamous cell carcinoma than in lung adenocarcinoma tumours. No significant correlation was found between tumour TCR-beta clonality and smoking pack-years. Only 10 or so cases were included in the reactivity cohort, and sequence sharing between tumour-reactive clones and the dominant in vivo tumour-associated clones was not shown. Tumour-associated clones >0.5% occurred in nearly half of NSCLC cases: around 36% of adenocarcinomas versus about 80% of squamous carcinomas. In around ten adenocarcinoma cases, a strong correlation was found between maximal tumour-associated clone frequency and TIL tumour reactivity, whereas no such correlation was found between overall clonality and TIL tumour reactivity.

A two-step multiplex PCR was used to amplify TCR-beta CDR3 regions from genomic DNA, and Illumina-compatible adaptors were added in the second step. TCR-beta immunosequencing was carried out on an Illumina platform through the commercial immunoSEQ service. Turning to the authors' computational methods: Repertoires were summarised by productive clonality and by Top 10 Clones, defined as the percentage of T-cell templates derived from the ten most frequent sequences. Values for productive clonality spanned 0 to 1, where a value of 1 indicated a monoclonal population. Using log10 scatter plots, tumour-associated clones were identified as sequences that made up at least 0.1% of tumour T-cell templates yet were absent from the matched non-adjacent lung. Student's t-tests were used for two-group comparisons, ANOVA was used for stages, and linear regression was used for relationships, with analyses conducted in GraphPad Prism7 and R. TCRdb carries this immuneACCESS record with in-frame sequences only. Its versions omit some clonotypes, under half of them owing to an unresolved V gene in the studies checked, with the rest unexplained. V and J calls and clone size are as listed in that table; D and trimming were resolved from the DNA. This sample holds about 14,000 clones; approximately 81% were observed only once. The ten largest clones add up to 11% of the sample.

Material for sequencing was lung tumor tissue. The sequence is built from TRBV9 and TRBJ2-5, with a weak D call of TRBD2 (7 bases match). The clonotype comes from a human donor with non-small cell lung cancer. The CDR3 in this case is CASAASGGQKETQYF. Read as DNA, the sequence is TGTGCCAGCGCAGCATCGGGGGGCCAAAAAGAGACCCAGTACTTC.